The 26 T cell receptor beta chains given below trace back to one sample, sequenced in a study of T-cell memory formation after mild COVID-19. One entry per CDR3 protein results from TCRdb running MiXCR on the 5' RACE reads. In the table there are about 400,000 distinct CDR3 sequences, approximately 15% of which are singletons. Sequencing was carried out using PBMCs or a T cell subset sorted from them (not recorded which). The receptor source for this set is a man younger than 35 who had mild COVID-19 (a few samples of this study predate the infection). Cell type and time point are not known.

The V gene is TRBV5-4, the J gene TRBJ2-7; perhaps TRBD1 as D (6 bases). V was clipped by 4 bases and J by 4 bases, with 18 bases between them. Germline assignment: CDR1 SGHNT and CDR2 YYREEE (reference sequence). This CDR3 has 15 amino acids. In nucleotides, the CDR3 is TGTGCCAGCAGCCCAAGGGACCAGGGGCTATACGAGCAGTACTTC. Protein: CASSPRDQGLYEQYF.

This clonotype was observed at least ten times. This CDR3 is CASLPSWGGNSPLHF. The CDR3 DNA reads TGTGCCAGCCTTCCGTCATGGGGCGGGAATTCACCCCTCCACTTT. The chain is built from TRBV27 and TRBJ1-6; D may be TRBD1 (5 bases). The germline gives CDR1 MNHEY, CDR2 SMNVEV (reference sequence). CDR3 length: 15 amino acids. The V end was cut by 8 bases, the J end by 7 bases, with 18 bases between.

This chain uses TRBV30 with TRBJ2-3, with D possibly being TRBD1 or TRBD2 (7 bases each). The CDR3 runs 14 residues. Deletions cut 4 bases from V and 2 bases from J, with 13 bases between. Germline CDR1 GTSNPN, CDR2 SVGIG (reference sequence). The CDR3 sequence: CAWNSGGDTDTQYF. CDR3 DNA: TGTGCCTGGAACTCAGGGGGGGACACAGATACGCAGTATTTT.

This rearrangement joins TRBV18 to TRBJ1-5, with 8 bases fitting TRBD1. V shed 3 bases and J 4 bases; nucleotides not matched to a gene: 5. Germline CDR1 and CDR2: KGHSH and LQKENI. The CDR3 covers 15 residues. In DNA form, the CDR3 reads TGTGCCAGCTCACCGGGACAGGTCATTAATCAGCCCCAGCATTTT. It encodes CASSPGQVINQPQHF.

The CDR3 DNA sequence: TGTGCCAGCAGTTACTATGCGGAGACCCAGTACTTC. Encoded protein: CASSYYAETQYF. The V gene is TRBV6-2 or TRBV6-3, the J gene TRBJ2-5; no firm D call. Germline CDR1 MNHEY, CDR2 SVGEGT. The length of the CDR3 is 12 residues. V was shortened by 1 base and J by 5 bases, with 5 bases between the two germline ends.

Many counts were recorded for this clonotype. The chain carries TRBV9 and TRBJ2-4; TRBD1 agrees at 11 bases. Germline V gene sequence: CDR1 SGDLS, CDR2 YYNGEE. V was pared by 4 bases and J by 7 bases, with 7 bases of the junction left unmatched. The CDR3 is 15 residues long. CDR3 loop: CASSLGDRGFNIQYF. Here the CDR3 DNA reads TGTGCCAGCAGCCTCGGGGACAGGGGGTTTAACATTCAGTACTTC.

The gene calls are TRBV7-8 and TRBJ1-1, with D unresolved. The germline gives CDR1 SGHVS, CDR2 FQNEAQ. This CDR3 spans 13 amino acids. Trimming removed 4 bases at V and 4 bases at J, with 10 bases between. The CDR3 region is CASSYRRATEAFF. In nucleotides, the CDR3 is TGTGCCAGCAGCTATCGCAGAGCCACTGAAGCTTTCTTT.

The table lists this clonotype with a few counts. This chain links TRBV6-2 or TRBV6-3 with TRBJ2-1; a weak D match, TRBD2 (5 bases). In germline, CDR1 is MNHEY, CDR2 SVGEGT. The length of the CDR3 is 14 residues. Deletions cut 1 base from V and 7 bases from J, with 11 bases between. The CDR3 protein is CASSYLDSYNEQFF. The CDR3, as DNA: TGTGCCAGCAGTTACTTGGACTCATATAATGAGCAGTTCTTC.

This clonotype has a handful of counts. The J gene is TRBJ1-1, the V gene TRBV3-1; tentative D call: TRBD1 (5 bases). V was pared by 4 bases and J by 9 bases, with 18 bases between. The V gene's germline CDR1 is LGHDT and CDR2 YNNKEL (reference sequence). This CDR3 spans 14 amino acids. DNA for the CDR3: TGTGCCAGCAGCCTCTTACTGGGGAGGGGACAAGCTTTCTTT. Its translation: CASSLLLGRGQAFF. The variable domain in full, completed from reference TRBV3-1 and TRBJ1-1, reads DTAVSQTPKYLVTQMGNDKSIKCEQNLGHDTMYWYKQDSKKFLKIMFSYNNKELIINETVPNRFSPKSPDKAHLNLHINSLELGDSAVYFCASSLLLGRGQAFFGQGTRLTVV.

This clonotype has at least ten counts. CDR3 protein: CASSFRSYEQYF. The CDR3 region has the DNA TGTGCCAGCAGCTTCCGGTCCTACGAGCAGTACTTC. This sequence joins TRBV7-9 and TRBJ2-7; D unresolved. V lost 3 bases to trimming and J lost 1 base, with 4 bases between them. This CDR3 contains 12 residues. Germline loops: CDR1 SEHNR, CDR2 FQNEAQ (reference sequence).

The chain links TRBV7-2 to TRBJ1-1, with D perhaps matching TRBD1 (6 bases). Germline values: CDR1 SGHTA, CDR2 FQGNSA. V was clipped by 1 base and J by 4 bases, with 13 bases between them. CDR3 length: 15 amino acids. CDR3 in DNA: TGTGCCAGCAGCTTAGTGGGGCTCAGGGGCACTGAAGCTTTCTTT. It encodes CASSLVGLRGTEAFF.

This clonotype has just a few counts. CDR3 nucleotides: TGTGCCAGCAGACCTGGGCCCAGCACGCGCACAGATACGCAGTATTTT. As protein: CASRPGPSTRTDTQYF. This rearrangement joins TRBV6-5 to TRBJ2-3; no reliable D call. Germline V lookup: CDR1 MNHEY, CDR2 SVGAGI. This CDR3 comprises 16 residues. The V end lost 6 bases, the J end lost 1 base, and 17 bases lay between the germline ends.

This clonotype was observed a handful of times. The chain joins TRBV15 to TRBJ1-1; 7 bases agree with TRBD1. Germline V gene data show CDR1 as LNHNV and CDR2 as YYDKDF (reference sequence). The CDR3 runs 12 residues. The V and J ends lost 9 bases and 1 base, in that order; junction bases with no gene match: 2. The CDR3 coding sequence is TGTGCCACGGGACAGAGGAACACTGAAGCTTTCTTT. Encoded protein: CATGQRNTEAFF.

CDR3 region: CASSPGQGHNYGYTF. The CDR3 bases are TGTGCCAGCAGCCCCGGACAGGGTCATAACTATGGCTACACCTTC. The chain has TRBV12-3 or TRBV12-4 and TRBJ1-2; 8 bases match TRBD1. The CDR3 sequence is 15 residues long. V gave up 6 bases and J gave up 1 base; unmatched junction bases: 7.

This clonotype occurred a few times. This chain joins TRBV20-1 and TRBJ1-2; D possibly corresponds to TRBD1 (6 bases). The CDR3 extends over 11 amino acids. Trimming removed 4 bases from V and 8 bases from J, with 11 bases in between. Germline CDR1 is DFQATT and CDR2 is SNEGSKA (reference sequence). In nucleotides, the CDR3 is TGCAGTGCTACAGGGGTGGGAGGCTACACCTTC. It codes for CSATGVGGYTF.

The CDR3 spells CASSLTGEAGYTF. The CDR3 coding sequence is TGCGCCAGCAGCTTGACAGGGGAGGCTGGCTACACCTTC. The chain is built from TRBV5-1 and TRBJ1-2, with 7 nucleotides matching TRBD1. The CDR3 sequence is 13 residues long. Germline values: CDR1 SGHRS, CDR2 YFSETQ. Trimming at V came to 1 base and at J to 7 bases, leaving 4 bases not matched to a gene. The whole variable domain, remainder taken from reference TRBV5-1 and TRBJ1-2, is KAGVTQTPRYLIKTRGQQVTLSCSPISGHRSVSWYQQTPGQGLQFLFEYFSETQRNKGNFPGRFSGRQFSNSRSEMNVSTLELGDSALYLCASSLTGEAGYTFGSGTRLTVV.

The chain combines TRBV20-1 with TRBJ1-2; D unresolved. Germline CDR1 and CDR2: DFQATT and SNEGSKA (reference sequence). The CDR3 is 11 residues long. The V end was cut by 4 bases, the J end by 6 bases, with 9 bases between. CDR3 amino acids: CSAKSRNGYTF. The CDR3 bases are TGCAGTGCTAAATCCCGCAATGGCTACACCTTC.

The sample holds a few counts of this clonotype. The chain links TRBV7-3 to TRBJ1-2; D gene unclear. V shed 5 bases and J shed 6 bases, with 13 bases lying between them. The CDR3 contains 13 residues. Germline V CDR1 and CDR2: SGHTA, FQGTGA. The DNA for the CDR3 is TGTGCCAGCAGCCTGGACGCCCAAAATGGCTACACCTTC. It yields the protein CASSLDAQNGYTF. Using reference TRBV7-3 and TRBJ1-2 for the parts outside the CDR3, the full variable domain is GAGVSQTPSNKVTEKGKYVELRCDPISGHTALYWYRQSLGQGPEFLIYFQGTGAADDSGLPNDRFFAVRPEGSVSTLKIQRTERGDSAVYLCASSLDAQNGYTFGSGTRLTVV.

This clonotype was observed at least ten times. This chain uses TRBV12-3 or TRBV12-4 with TRBJ2-5; possibly TRBD2 for D (5 bases). The CDR3 consists of 14 residues. The germline V and J ends were trimmed by 5 bases and 1 base, with 11 bases remaining between them. The DNA of the CDR3 is TGTGCCAGCAGTAGAGGGTTCCGCCAAGAGACCCAGTACTTC. Translating gives CASSRGFRQETQYF.

In this sample, this clonotype turned up a few times. The V gene is TRBV10-3, the J gene TRBJ2-2, with 7 bases lining up with TRBD1. CDR1 is ENHRY, CDR2 SYGVKD, per germline. This CDR3 contains 14 residues. V lost 6 bases and J lost 4; bases outside the gene matches: 5. CDR3 loop: CAISVQGSTGELFF. DNA of the CDR3: TGTGCCATCAGCGTACAGGGGAGCACCGGGGAGCTGTTTTTT.

This clonotype appeared many times. This chain links TRBV4-2 with TRBJ1-6; D uncertain. V was shortened by 0 bases and J by 13 bases, with 16 bases between the two germline ends. CDR3 length equals 15 residues. Germline CDR1 LGHNA, CDR2 YNFKEQ. DNA for the CDR3: TGTGCCAGCAGCCAAGATCCCGGTCCGGAGGAGCCCCTCCACTTT. This codes for CASSQDPGPEEPLHF.

The CDR3 region is CASSQEGLAGTGELFF. The CDR3 nucleotides are TGTGCCAGCAGCCAAGAGGGCCTAGCGGGTACCGGGGAGCTGTTTTTT. The chain uses TRBV4-2 and TRBJ2-2; 8 bases match TRBD2. The CDR3 totals 16 residues. J was trimmed by 5 bases and V by 0 bases; bases with no gene match: 5. Germline assignment: CDR1 LGHNA and CDR2 YNFKEQ.

This clonotype has a count of ten or more. The V call is TRBV25-1, the J call TRBJ1-5, with TRBD1 matching over 7 bases. The V and J ends lost 3 bases and 5 bases, in that order; junction bases with no gene match: 1. The V gene's germline CDR1 is MGHDK and CDR2 SYGVNS. CDR3 length equals 13 residues. CDR3 DNA sequence: TGTGCCAGCAGTGATACAGGGGATCAGCCCCAGCATTTT. This translates into CASSDTGDQPQHF. The entire variable domain, with the rest obtained from reference TRBV25-1 and TRBJ1-5, is as follows: EADIYQTPRYLVIGTGKKITLECSQTMGHDKMYWYQQDPGMELHLIHYSYGVNSTEKGDLSSESTVSRIRTEHFPLTLESARPSHTSQYLCASSDTGDQPQHFGDGTRLSIL.

This clonotype was detected a few times. The CDR3 bases are TGTGCCAGCAGCTTACCTAACTATGGCTACACCTTC. Amino acid sequence: CASSLPNYGYTF. The chain joins TRBV7-9 to TRBJ1-2, with unresolved D. The CDR3 is 12 residues long. The V gene lost 2 bases and the J gene lost 0 bases, with 1 base spanning the gap. Germline loops: CDR1 SEHNR, CDR2 FQNEAQ (reference sequence). Full variable domain (missing parts from reference TRBV7-9 and TRBJ1-2): DTGVSQNPRHKITKRGQNVTFRCDPISEHNRLYWYRQTLGQGPEFLTYFQNEAQLEKSRLLSDRFSAERPKGSFSTLEIQRTEQGDSAMYLCASSLPNYGYTFGSGTRLTVV.

This clonotype appeared a few times. The chain couples TRBV2 to TRBJ2-7, with 7 bases identical to TRBD1. The CDR3 is 13 amino acids. Germline loops: CDR1 SNHLY, CDR2 FYNNEI. Unmatched junction bases numbered 7, after V lost 5 bases and J lost 6 bases. The CDR3 loop is CASSTDRAVEQYF. CDR3 DNA sequence: TGTGCCAGCAGTACCGACAGGGCGGTCGAGCAGTACTTC.

The V call is TRBV30, the J call TRBJ1-5; unclear D gene. Looked up from germline, CDR1 is GTSNPN and CDR2 is SVGIG (reference sequence). This CDR3 spans 14 amino acids. V shed 2 bases and J shed 2 bases, with 10 bases lying between them. The CDR3 DNA sequence: TGTGCCTGGAGTTTGGGATTTGGCAATCAGCCCCAGCATTTT. The encoded protein is CAWSLGFGNQPQHF.